The 3 T cell receptor beta chains reported below all come from one sample, sequenced in a study of blood T cell repertoires in COVID-19. The protocol was immunoSEQ multiplex PCR, while the TCRdb copy is restricted to in-frame clones and leaves out a portion. The sample lists about 180,000 clones, roughly nine tenths occurring once. The sequenced sample was PBMCs or T cells enriched from blood (not recorded which). Every receptor here comes from a woman aged 50 to 65 who had recovered from COVID-19.

The chain carries TRBV5-4 and TRBJ1-4, with D perhaps TRBD1 (5 bases). Between the trimmed V and J ends, which lost 4 bases and 8 bases, there was a span of 15 bases. Per the germline V gene, CDR1 is SGHNT and CDR2 is YYREEE (reference sequence). CDR3 length: 14 residues. The CDR3 sequence is CASSLAGRREKLFF. As DNA, the CDR3 is TGTGCCAGCAGCCTCGCGGGGCGGAGAGAAAAACTGTTTTTT.

The chain is built from TRBV20-1 and TRBJ2-7; 13 nucleotides align to TRBD2. The CDR3 consists of 15 residues. Germline CDR1 DFQATT, CDR2 SNEGSKA (reference sequence). The V segment lost 3 bases and the J segment 3 bases; nucleotides outside the gene matches: 5. The CDR3 bases are TGCAGTGCTAGTCCCGGGACTAGCGGGAACTACGAGCAGTACTTC. This gives the protein CSASPGTSGNYEQYF.

This clone was picked up a small number of times. V is TRBV7-6 and J is TRBJ2-7, with 7 bases identical to TRBD2. This CDR3 is 18 amino acids long. J lost 2 bases, V lost 2 bases, and 15 bases had no gene match. Germline-derived CDR1 and CDR2 are SGHVS and FNYEAQ. The CDR3 nucleotides are TGTGCCAGCAGCTTAAAGCCCTCGACTAGCTCGAAAACCTACGAGCAGTACTTC. Residues: CASSLKPSTSSKTYEQYF.